The 6 T cell receptor beta chains below were found in one sample sequenced in a study of monozygotic twins with inflammatory bowel disease. TCRdb reanalyzed the 5' RACE reads and collapses them to one entry per CDR3 protein, without DNA. Here the sample table reports around 450,000 distinct CDR3 sequences. The source material was blood. These receptors all stem from a human donor with ulcerative colitis or Crohn's disease, or a healthy co-twin of an affected twin (not recorded which).

This chain connects TRBV28 to TRBJ1-2; TCRdb picks TRBD1, but there is no DNA to check that call. The CDR3 runs 17 residues. The germline V gene has CDR1 MDHEN and CDR2 SYDVKM. CDR3 sequence reads: CASSLVGEKKKNYGYTF.

The V call is TRBV5-1, the J call TRBJ2-7. This CDR3 is built from 12 residues. Germline lookup yields CDR1 SGHRS and CDR2 YFSETQ. The CDR3 loop is CASSGTSYEQYF.

The V gene is TRBV9, the J gene TRBJ2-2; lacking DNA, the TRBD2 call made by TCRdb goes unchecked. In germline, CDR1 is SGDLS, CDR2 YYNGEE. The CDR3 extends over 15 amino acids. This chain's CDR3 is CASSVGSSGVGELFF.

The rearrangement links TRBV7-2 to TRBJ2-3; the TRBD2 assignment by TCRdb is unverifiable without DNA. Germline loops: CDR1 SGHTA, CDR2 FQGNSA. The CDR3 consists of 17 residues. The CDR3 loop is CASSFKTSGAGTDTQYF. The whole variable domain, filled in from reference TRBV7-2 and TRBJ2-3, reads GAGVSQSPSNKVTEKGKDVELRCDPISGHTALYWYRQSLGQGLEFLIYFQGNSAPDKSGLPSDRFSAERTGGSVSTLTIQRTQQEDSAVYLCASSFKTSGAGTDTQYFGPGTRLTVL.

This chain uses TRBV4-3 with TRBJ1-6; there is no DNA to check the TCRdb D call of TRBD1. There are 12 residues in the CDR3. CDR1 LGHNA and CDR2 YSLEER come from the germline V gene. CDR3 residues: CASSRDGTPLHF.

The chain employs TRBV12-3 or TRBV12-4 and TRBJ2-1; TCRdb returns TRBD2, unconfirmable since there is no DNA. The CDR3 runs to 13 residues. This chain's CDR3 is CASSTTTYNEQFF.